A selection of T cell receptor beta chains follows, all from one sample in a study of T-cell reconstitution after alpha-beta-depleted transplantation in children. TCRdb processed the PCR reads anew with MiXCR; each CDR3 protein has one entry. In the table there are more than 200,000 distinct CDR3 sequences, about 25% of which are singletons. The sequencing used PBMCs, collected before TCRalphabeta/CD19-depleted stem cell transplant. These receptors originate from a girl aged 2-10 years with Fanconi anemia, due to receive a stem cell transplant. Both conserved end residues are part of each CDR3. The D gene is left open where the match is weak. A clone size is listed for some rows: how often the clone was seen (once, few, many), or a class if it is expanded.

V gene	D gene	J gene	clone size	CDR3 protein	CDR3 DNA
TRBV20-1	TRBD2	TRBJ2-1	.	CSARNSGRRDEQFF	TGCAGTGCTAGAAATAGCGGGAGGCGGGATGAGCAGTTCTTC
TRBV20-1	.	TRBJ2-1	few	CSARQGIAYNEQFF	TGCAGTGCACGTCAGGGGATAGCCTACAATGAGCAGTTCTTC
TRBV24-1	TRBD1	TRBJ2-5	many	CATSDFGQGRETQYF	TGTGCCACCAGTGATTTTGGACAGGGACGAGAGACCCAGTACTTC
TRBV20-1	TRBD2	TRBJ2-5	.	CSATPPSGRGGETQYF	TGCAGTGCTACCCCACCGAGCGGGAGAGGGGGAGAGACCCAGTACTTC
TRBV20-1	TRBD1	TRBJ1-3	few	CSAGDRRRGNTIYF	TGCAGTGCTGGGGACAGAAGAAGAGGAAACACCATATATTTT
TRBV20-1	.	TRBJ2-1	.	CSASVGGPTYNEQFF	TGCAGTGCTAGCGTAGGCGGACCGACCTACAATGAGCAGTTCTTC
TRBV30	.	TRBJ1-2	.	CAWSPRVKRNYGYTF	TGTGCCTGGAGTCCCAGGGTGAAAAGGAACTATGGCTACACCTTC
TRBV5-1	.	TRBJ2-2	few	CASSLVSASNTGELFF	TGCGCCAGCAGCTTGGTGTCGGCGTCGAACACCGGGGAGCTGTTTTTT
TRBV5-1	TRBD1	TRBJ2-1	.	CASSLNVRGHEQFF	TGCGCCAGCAGCTTGAATGTTAGGGGGCACGAGCAGTTCTTC
TRBV7-8	.	TRBJ1-4	few	CASSLAGVLFF	TGTGCCAGCAGCTTAGCGGGTGTACTGTTTTTT
TRBV12-3/TRBV12-4	.	TRBJ1-2	.	CASSNRRQSSGYTF	TGTGCCAGCAGTAACCGGCGGCAGTCGTCTGGCTACACCTTC
TRBV13	.	TRBJ2-3	few	CASSLGGRSDYTQYF	TGTGCCAGCAGCTTAGGCGGGAGAAGTGACTATACGCAGTATTTT
TRBV7-8	.	TRBJ2-7	many	CASSLDLVNEQYF	TGTGCCAGCAGCCTAGACCTGGTCAACGAGCAGTACTTC
TRBV20-1	.	TRBJ1-1	many	CSASPGVNTEAFF	TGCAGTGCTAGTCCCGGGGTAAACACTGAAGCTTTCTTT
TRBV29-1	.	TRBJ1-1	.	CSVEPFGSMNTEAFF	TGCAGCGTTGAGCCATTTGGGTCCATGAACACTGAAGCTTTCTTT
TRBV5-6	TRBD1	TRBJ1-2	many	CASSGQGASYYGYTF	TGTGCCAGCAGCGGACAGGGGGCAAGCTACTATGGCTACACCTTC
TRBV7-8	TRBD1	TRBJ2-7	.	CASSPDPGTGEYYEQYF	TGTGCCAGCAGCCCAGATCCTGGGACAGGGGAGTACTACGAGCAGTACTTC
TRBV15	.	TRBJ2-1	many	CATSRDTAYNEQFF	TGTGCCACCAGCAGAGACACGGCTTACAATGAGCAGTTCTTC
TRBV4-2	.	TRBJ2-7	few	CASSQDGLGEQYF	TGTGCCAGCAGCCAAGATGGTTTGGGTGAGCAGTACTTC
TRBV1	.	TRBJ2-3	few	CTSSLQGIDTDTQYF	TGCACCAGCAGCTTACAGGGAATTGACACAGATACGCAGTATTTT
TRBV15	.	TRBJ2-1	.	CATSIGRGSYNEQFF	TGTGCCACCAGCATCGGCCGCGGTTCCTACAATGAGCAGTTCTTC
TRBV12-3/TRBV12-4	.	TRBJ1-2	.	CASSELPPNYGYTF	TGTGCCAGCAGCGAACTGCCCCCTAACTATGGCTACACCTTC